This T cell receptor (beta chain) was found in a study of blood T cell repertoires in COVID-19. V lost 4 bases to trimming and J lost 0 bases, with 10 bases between them. In germline, CDR1 is LGHDT, CDR2 YNNKEL (reference sequence). This CDR3 is built from 15 residues. In the original processing: Reference gene primers were amplified, and this amplification served to estimate nucleated cell counts. The protocol was immunoSEQ multiplex PCR, while the TCRdb copy is restricted to in-frame clones and leaves out a portion. V and J calls and clone size are those listed in that table; D and trimming were worked out from the DNA. The data show 260,000 or so clones, approximately 84% seen once.

Sequenced material: PBMCs or T cells enriched from blood (not recorded which). V is TRBV3-1 (or the pseudogene TRBV3-2) and J is TRBJ1-3; D is uncertain. The origin of this receptor is a man aged 18-30 years who had recovered from COVID-19. The CDR3 protein is CASSPQMNSGNTIYF. As DNA, the CDR3 is TGTGCCAGCAGCCCCCAGATGAACTCTGGAAACACCATATATTTT.